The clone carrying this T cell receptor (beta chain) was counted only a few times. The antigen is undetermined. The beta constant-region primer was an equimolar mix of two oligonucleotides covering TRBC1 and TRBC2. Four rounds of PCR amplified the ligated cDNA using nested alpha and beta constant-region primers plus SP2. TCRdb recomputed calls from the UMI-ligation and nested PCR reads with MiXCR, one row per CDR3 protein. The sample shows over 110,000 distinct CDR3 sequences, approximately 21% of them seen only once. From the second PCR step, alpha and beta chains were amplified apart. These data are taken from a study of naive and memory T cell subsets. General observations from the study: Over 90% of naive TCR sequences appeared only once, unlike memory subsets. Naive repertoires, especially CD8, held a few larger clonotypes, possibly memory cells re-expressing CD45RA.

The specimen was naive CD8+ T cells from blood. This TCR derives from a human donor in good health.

The CDR3 reads CASSLPGLATDTQYF. CDR3 bases: TGTGCCAGCAGTCTACCGGGGCTAGCTACAGATACGCAGTATTTT. The J gene is TRBJ2-3, the V gene TRBV6-6, with D perhaps matching TRBD1 or TRBD2 (5 bases each). Per germline, CDR1 MNHNY and CDR2 SVGAGI (reference sequence). Trimming took 5 bases from V and 3 from J, leaving 15 bases between them. This CDR3 spans 15 amino acids.